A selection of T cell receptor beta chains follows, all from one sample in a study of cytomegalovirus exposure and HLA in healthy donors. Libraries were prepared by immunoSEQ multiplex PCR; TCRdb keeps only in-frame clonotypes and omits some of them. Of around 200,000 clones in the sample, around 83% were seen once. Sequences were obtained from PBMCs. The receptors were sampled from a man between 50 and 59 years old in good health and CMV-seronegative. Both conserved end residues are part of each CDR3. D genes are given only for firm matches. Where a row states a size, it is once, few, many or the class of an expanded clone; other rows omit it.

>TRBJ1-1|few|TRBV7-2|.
CASTLTWLAEAFF
TGTGCCAGCACCTTGACATGGCTGGCTGAAGCTTTCTTT
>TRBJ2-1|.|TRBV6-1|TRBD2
CASSDPGLAHPQQFF
TGTGCCAGCAGTGACCCGGGACTAGCACACCCACAGCAGTTCTTC
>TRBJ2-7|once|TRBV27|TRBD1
CASSMTGAYEQYF
TGTGCCAGCAGTATGACAGGGGCCTACGAGCAGTACTTC
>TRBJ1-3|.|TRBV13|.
CASSPRDSAIYF
TGTGCCAGCAGCCCTAGGGACTCCGCCATATATTTT
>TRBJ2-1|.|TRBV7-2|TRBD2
CASSLSRLAAIQFF
TGTGCCAGCAGCCTCTCTAGACTAGCGGCGATACAGTTCTTC
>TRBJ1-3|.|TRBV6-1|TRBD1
CASSDPTGNSGNTIYF
TGTGCCAGCAGTGATCCGACAGGGAACTCTGGAAACACCATATATTTT
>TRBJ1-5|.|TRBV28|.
CASSLAPNQPQHF
TGTGCCAGCAGTTTGGCCCCAAATCAGCCCCAGCATTTT
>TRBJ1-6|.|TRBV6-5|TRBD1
CASTPVATPRGPLHF
TGTGCCAGCACCCCGGTTGCTACACCCAGGGGGCCCCTCCACTTT
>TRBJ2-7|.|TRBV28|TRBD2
CASSFGREGDEQYF
TGTGCCAGCAGTTTCGGGCGGGAGGGTGACGAGCAGTACTTC
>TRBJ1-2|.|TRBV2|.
CASSEAGTITNYGYTF
TGTGCCAGCAGTGAAGCGGGGACAATCACTAACTATGGCTACACCTTC
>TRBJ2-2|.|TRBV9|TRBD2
CASSVGLAGGNTGELFF
TGTGCCAGCAGCGTAGGGCTAGCGGGAGGAAACACCGGGGAGCTGTTTTTT
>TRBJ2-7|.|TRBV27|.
CASSLLDSTYEQYF
TGTGCCAGCAGTTTATTGGACAGCACCTACGAGCAGTACTTC
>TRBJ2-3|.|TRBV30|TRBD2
CAWSVREAGRRDTQYF
TGTGCCTGGAGTGTACGGGAGGCGGGAAGGAGGGATACGCAGTATTTT
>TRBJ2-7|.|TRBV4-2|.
CASSQQTGSTYEQYF
TGTGCCAGCAGCCAACAGACAGGCTCAACCTACGAGCAGTACTTC
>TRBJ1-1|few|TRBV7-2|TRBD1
CASSPRTGYAFF
TGTGCCAGCAGCCCCCGGACAGGGTACGCTTTCTTT
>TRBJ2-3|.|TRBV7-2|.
CASSVPQTDTQYF
TGTGCCAGCAGCGTTCCCCAGACAGATACGCAGTATTTT
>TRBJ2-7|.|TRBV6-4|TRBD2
CASRYLPYSGNSSYEQYF
TGTGCCAGCAGGTACCTACCTTATAGCGGGAATAGCTCCTACGAGCAGTACTTC
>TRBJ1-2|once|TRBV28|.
CASSDFNYGYTF
TGTGCCAGCAGCGACTTTAACTATGGCTACACCTTC
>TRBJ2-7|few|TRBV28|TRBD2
CASSELAGVPYEQYF
TGTGCCAGCAGCGAACTAGCGGGAGTCCCGTACGAGCAGTACTTC
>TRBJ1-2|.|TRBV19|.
CASSSPDGYTF
TGTGCCAGTAGTTCCCCGGATGGCTACACCTTC
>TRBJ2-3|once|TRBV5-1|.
CASSVGQKITDTQYF
TGCGCCAGCAGCGTAGGACAGAAAATCACAGATACGCAGTATTTT
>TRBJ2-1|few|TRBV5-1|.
CASSLETASSYNEQFF
TGCGCCAGCAGCTTGGAGACAGCGAGCTCCTACAATGAGCAGTTCTTC
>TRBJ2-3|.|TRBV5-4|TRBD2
CASSSGLAGTDTQYF
TGTGCCAGCAGCTCCGGACTAGCAGGCACAGATACGCAGTATTTT
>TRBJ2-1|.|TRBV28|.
CASSLEDSRREQFF
TGTGCCAGCAGTTTAGAAGACAGCCGGCGGGAGCAGTTCTTC
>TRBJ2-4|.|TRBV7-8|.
CASSPLGQGSYF
TGTGCCAGCAGCCCCCTGGGGCAGGGAAGCTACTTC
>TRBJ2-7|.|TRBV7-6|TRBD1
CASSLGGQGRWEQYF
TGTGCCAGCAGCTTAGGTGGACAGGGAAGGTGGGAGCAGTACTTC
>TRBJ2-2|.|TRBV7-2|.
CASSLGSRGYLGGELFF
TGTGCCAGCAGCTTAGGATCTCGCGGGTACTTGGGCGGGGAGCTGTTTTTT
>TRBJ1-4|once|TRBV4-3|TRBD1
CASSQDKRQGGEKLFF
TGCGCCAGCAGCCAAGACAAGCGACAGGGAGGAGAAAAACTGTTTTTT
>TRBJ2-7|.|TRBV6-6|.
CASSLRQVHEQYF
TGTGCCAGCAGCCTCAGACAGGTCCACGAGCAGTACTTC